Following are 5 T cell receptor beta chains from one sample sequenced in a study of blood T cell repertoires in COVID-19 (TCRdb year 2020). The receptor library was made with the immunoSEQ multiplex PCR assay. Not all clones reach the TCRdb copy of this immuneACCESS table, which keeps in-frame sequences only. Checked studies attribute under half of the gap to unresolved V genes and leave the rest unexplained. The sample records 95,000 to 150,000 clones, around 91% of which are singletons. Around 4% of the sample goes to the ten largest clones. The sample was peripheral blood. The receptors originated from a woman in her sixties or seventies with COVID-19, enrolled during active disease.

V and J are TRBV7-2 and TRBJ1-2; 8 bases fit TRBD1. Per germline, CDR1 SGHTA and CDR2 FQGNSA. V was pared by 3 bases and J by 2 bases, with 8 bases of the junction left unmatched. CDR3 size: 16 residues. The CDR3 sequence is CASSFSTTGANYGYTF. In DNA, the CDR3 is TGTGCCAGCAGCTTTTCCACGACAGGGGCAAACTATGGCTACACCTTC.

This clone was recorded once. The rearrangement links TRBV7-3 to TRBJ2-3; 14 nucleotides align to TRBD2. CDR3 length: 17 residues. The trim removed 1 base at V and 5 bases at J, leaving 5 bases unmatched. Germline V lookup: CDR1 SGHTA, CDR2 FQGTGA. The CDR3 is CASSLSPTSGGVDTQYF. DNA of the CDR3: TGTGCCAGCAGCTTAAGCCCGACTAGCGGGGGGGTAGATACGCAGTATTTT. Full variable domain (remainder filled in from reference TRBV7-3 and TRBJ2-3): GAGVSQTPSNKVTEKGKYVELRCDPISGHTALYWYRQSLGQGPEFLIYFQGTGAADDSGLPNDRFFAVRPEGSVSTLKIQRTERGDSAVYLCASSLSPTSGGVDTQYFGPGTRLTVL.

The V and J genes are TRBV6-4 and TRBJ2-7; 7 bases line up with TRBD2. V dropped 8 bases and J dropped 1; count of bases not matched to a gene: 8. Per germline, CDR1 MRHNA and CDR2 SNTAGT. This CDR3 comprises 14 residues. The CDR3 protein is CASSRDYQSYEQYF. As DNA, the CDR3 is TGTGCCAGCTCCCGGGACTACCAGTCCTACGAGCAGTACTTC.

V and J are TRBV6-1 and TRBJ2-1; 11 positions agree with TRBD1. V lost 2 bases to trimming and J lost 7 bases; unmatched junction nucleotides: 4. This CDR3 contains 15 residues. CDR1 is MNHNS and CDR2 is SASEGT in the germline V gene. DNA for the CDR3: TGTGCCAGCAGTGAACCGGGACAGGGGGGGAATGAGCAGTTCTTC. Translated, it gives CASSEPGQGGNEQFF.

This rearrangement joins TRBV19 to TRBJ1-5; D is possibly TRBD1 (6 bases). With 3 bases removed from V and 3 bases from J, the gap between germline ends came to 18 bases. CDR3 length equals 17 residues. Per the germline V gene, CDR1 is LNHDA and CDR2 is SQIVND (reference sequence). For the CDR3, the DNA is TGTGCCAGTAGTATGGGGGCCAGAGGCCCTGACAATCAGCCCCAGCATTTT. Translation: CASSMGARGPDNQPQHF.